Here is one T cell receptor beta chain with its context. Antigen: not known. This entry belongs to a study of T cell clonotyping in hematopoietic cell transplantation. Study-level points and caveats: Few recipient clonotypes overlapped donors; over 95% were de novo at given depth. Cells were unsorted, so CD4 and CD8 contributions were not separated.

Recipients were bled about 28 days pretransplant and at posttransplant days 30, 100, 180. The method was immunoSEQ multiplex PCR; TCRdb's version includes in-frame clones alone and lacks a portion of them. The data show more than 10,000 clones, roughly 92% seen once. The CDR3 length is 15 residues. The germline CDR1 and CDR2 sequences are SGHTA and FQGNSA. Trimming took 2 bases from V and 4 from J, leaving 12 bases between them. The clonotype comes from a female patient aged 50 to 65 who had an allogeneic stem cell transplant from an unrelated donor, so the T cells may come from the graft donor. Some clones in this sample may be carry-over from other donors' samples. The sequencing here drew on PBMCs, taken 100 days after allogeneic stem cell transplant. The chain has TRBV7-2 and TRBJ1-5; D not certain. CDR3 DNA: TGTGCCAGCAGCTTACAGAAGGTGGGAAATCAGCCCCAGCATTTT. As protein: CASSLQKVGNQPQHF.